This passage covers 8 T cell receptor beta chains from one sample sequenced in a study of graft-versus-host responses after intestinal transplantation. Their specific antigens are unknown. The table came from immunoSEQ multiplex PCR; TCRdb's copy has only in-frame clones and leaves some out. This table has fewer than 150,000 clones, over 85% appearing once. Material: unstimulated CD4+ T cells sorted from spleen or lymph node cells, obtained before intestinal transplant. Receptors were obtained from a human donor who received an intestinal transplant.

The chain is built from TRBV10-1 and TRBJ2-3; D is ambiguous. The CDR3 runs 14 residues. Trimming shortened V by 1 base and J by 6 bases, and 11 bases separated the two germline ends. Germline V lookup: CDR1 WNHNN, CDR2 SYGVQD (reference sequence). CDR3 sequence reads: CASSEFGLRDTQYF. The CDR3 bases are TGCGCCAGCAGTGAGTTCGGCCTCCGGGATACGCAGTATTTT.

The V gene is TRBV5-6, the J gene TRBJ1-2, with TRBD1 identical over 7 bases. V trimming: 6 bases; J trimming: 6 bases; junction bases outside the gene matches: 14. Germline loops: CDR1 SGHDT, CDR2 YYEEEE. This CDR3 has 15 residues. This chain's CDR3 is CASTAAGTAVHGYTF. CDR3 bases: TGTGCCAGCACAGCGGCCGGGACAGCGGTTCATGGCTACACCTTC.

The chain joins TRBV5-1 to TRBJ1-1, with 8 bases matching TRBD1. From germline, CDR1 is SGHRS and CDR2 YFSETQ. Germline trimming cut 4 bases from V and 1 base from J; bases unmatched to any gene: 6. The CDR3 extends over 15 amino acids. DNA of the CDR3: TGCGCCAGCAGCCAACGACAGGGGAGGAACACTGAAGCTTTCTTT. Amino acids: CASSQRQGRNTEAFF.

This clone occurred once. The chain joins TRBV19 to TRBJ2-7; 9 bases fit TRBD2. With V trimmed by 3 bases and J by 7 bases, 7 bases remained unmatched. This CDR3 contains 14 residues. Germline loops: CDR1 LNHDA, CDR2 SQIVND (reference sequence). This CDR3 is CASSMPVRGGEQYF. For the CDR3, the DNA is TGTGCCAGTAGTATGCCCGTGCGGGGGGGGGAGCAGTACTTC.

The chain is built from TRBV9 and TRBJ1-3, with D possibly TRBD1 on 5 matching bases. CDR1 SGDLS and CDR2 YYNGEE come from the germline V gene. The CDR3 runs 15 residues. V was shortened by 2 bases and J by 2 bases, with 11 bases between the two germline ends. The CDR3 protein is CASSVAGNTGNTIYF. In DNA form, the CDR3 reads TGTGCCAGCAGCGTGGCAGGGAACACTGGAAACACCATATATTTT.

This sequence joins TRBV4-2 and TRBJ2-2; 7 bases map to TRBD2. The CDR3 consists of 15 residues. CDR1 and CDR2 from the germline V gene are LGHNA and YNFKEQ. J lost 6 bases, V lost 4 bases, and 8 bases had no gene match. The DNA of the CDR3 is TGTGCCAGCAGCCGGGACTACGGAGGTCCCGGGGAGCTGTTTTTT. As protein: CASSRDYGGPGELFF.

The V gene is TRBV7-8, the J gene TRBJ1-2; D gene unclear. Germline-derived CDR1 and CDR2 are SGHVS and FQNEAQ. V dropped 4 bases and J dropped 0 bases, with 12 bases sitting between them. The CDR3 runs 15 residues. This CDR3 reads CASSSTAAANYGYTF. The CDR3 coding sequence is TGTGCCAGCAGCTCTACAGCCGCCGCTAACTATGGCTACACCTTC.

The chain joins TRBV6-1 to TRBJ2-1, with 10 nucleotides matching TRBD2. CDR1 MNHNS and CDR2 SASEGT come from the germline V gene. V shed 4 bases, J shed 7 bases, and the junction held 7 bases outside the gene matches. The CDR3 length is 15 residues. The CDR3, as DNA: TGTGCCAGCAGTGCCGCTAGCGGGGGCCTAAATGAGCAGTTCTTC. Encoded protein: CASSAASGGLNEQFF.